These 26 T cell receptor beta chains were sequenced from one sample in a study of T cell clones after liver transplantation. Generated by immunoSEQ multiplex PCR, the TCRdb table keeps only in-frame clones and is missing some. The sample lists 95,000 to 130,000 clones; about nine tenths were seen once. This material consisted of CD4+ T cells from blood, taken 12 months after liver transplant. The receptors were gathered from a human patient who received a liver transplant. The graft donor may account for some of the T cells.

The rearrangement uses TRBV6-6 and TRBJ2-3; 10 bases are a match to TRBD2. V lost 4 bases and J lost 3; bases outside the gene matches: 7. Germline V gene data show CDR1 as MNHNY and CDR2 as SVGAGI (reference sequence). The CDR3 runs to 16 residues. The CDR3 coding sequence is TGTGCCAGCAGTTTGACTTTAGCGGGAGGAACAGATACGCAGTATTTT. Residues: CASSLTLAGGTDTQYF.

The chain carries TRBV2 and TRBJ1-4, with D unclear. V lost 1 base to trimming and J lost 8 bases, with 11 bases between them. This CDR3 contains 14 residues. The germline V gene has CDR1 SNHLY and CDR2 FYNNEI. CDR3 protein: CASSEGLVGEKLFF. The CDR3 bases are TGTGCCAGCAGTGAAGGACTAGTAGGGGAAAAACTGTTTTTT.

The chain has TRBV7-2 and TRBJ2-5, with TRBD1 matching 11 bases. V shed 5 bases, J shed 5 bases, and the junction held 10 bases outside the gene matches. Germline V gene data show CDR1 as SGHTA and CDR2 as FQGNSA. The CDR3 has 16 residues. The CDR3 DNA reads TGTGCCAGCAGCCAGACCGTCGGGACAGGGGGTGAGACCCAGTACTTC. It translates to CASSQTVGTGGETQYF.

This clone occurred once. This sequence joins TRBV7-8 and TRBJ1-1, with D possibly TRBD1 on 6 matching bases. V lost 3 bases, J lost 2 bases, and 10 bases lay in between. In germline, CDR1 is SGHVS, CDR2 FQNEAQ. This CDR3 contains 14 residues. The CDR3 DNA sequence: TGTGCCAGCAGCTTTGGGGGACAAAACACTGAAGCTTTCTTT. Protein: CASSFGGQNTEAFF.

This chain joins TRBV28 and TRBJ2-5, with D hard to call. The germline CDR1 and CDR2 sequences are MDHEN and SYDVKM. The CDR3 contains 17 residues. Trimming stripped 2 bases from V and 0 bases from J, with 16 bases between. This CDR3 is CASSLTAVGPHQETQYF. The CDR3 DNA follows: TGTGCCAGCAGTTTAACGGCTGTGGGTCCTCACCAAGAGACCCAGTACTTC. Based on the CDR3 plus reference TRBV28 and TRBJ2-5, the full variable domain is DVKVTQSSRYLVKRTGEKVFLECVQDMDHENMFWYRQDPGLGLRLIYFSYDVKMKEKGDIPEGYSVSREKKERFSLILESASTNQTSMYLCASSLTAVGPHQETQYFGPGTRLLVL.

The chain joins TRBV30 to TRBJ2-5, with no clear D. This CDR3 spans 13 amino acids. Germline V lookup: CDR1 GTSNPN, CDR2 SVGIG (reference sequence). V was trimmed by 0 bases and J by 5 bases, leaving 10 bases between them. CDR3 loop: CAWSVKVVETQYF. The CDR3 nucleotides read TGTGCCTGGAGTGTAAAGGTTGTCGAGACCCAGTACTTC.

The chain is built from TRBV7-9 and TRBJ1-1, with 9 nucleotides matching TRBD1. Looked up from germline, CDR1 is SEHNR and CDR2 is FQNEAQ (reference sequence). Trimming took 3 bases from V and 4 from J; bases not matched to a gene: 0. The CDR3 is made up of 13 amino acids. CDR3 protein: CASSLGQGTEAFF. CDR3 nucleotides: TGTGCCAGCAGCTTGGGACAGGGCACTGAAGCTTTCTTT.

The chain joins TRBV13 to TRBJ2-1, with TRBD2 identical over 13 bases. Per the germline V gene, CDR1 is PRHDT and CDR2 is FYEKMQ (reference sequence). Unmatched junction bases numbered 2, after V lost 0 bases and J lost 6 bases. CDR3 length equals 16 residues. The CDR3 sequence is CASSLGGLAGVNEQFF. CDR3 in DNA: TGTGCCAGCAGCTTAGGCGGACTAGCGGGAGTCAATGAGCAGTTCTTC.

CDR3 DNA: TGTGCCAGCAGTCCCTCAGGGGGATCTGGAAACACCATATATTTT. It encodes CASSPSGGSGNTIYF. V gene TRBV28 combines with J gene TRBJ1-3, with 7 bases aligning to TRBD1. Trimming took 5 bases from V and 1 from J; bases not matched to a gene: 5. This CDR3 comprises 15 residues. Germline assignment: CDR1 MDHEN and CDR2 SYDVKM.

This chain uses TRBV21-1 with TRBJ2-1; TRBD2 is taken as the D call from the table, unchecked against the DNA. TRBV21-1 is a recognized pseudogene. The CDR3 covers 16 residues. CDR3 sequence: CASSKDGGWAYNEQFF. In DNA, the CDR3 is TGTGCCAGCAGCAAAGATGGCGGGTGGGCGTACAATGAGCAGTTCTTC.

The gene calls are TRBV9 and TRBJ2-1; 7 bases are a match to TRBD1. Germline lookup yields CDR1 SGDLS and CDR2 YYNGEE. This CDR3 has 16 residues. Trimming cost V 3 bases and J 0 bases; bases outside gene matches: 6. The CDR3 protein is CASSGTTGSSYNEQFF. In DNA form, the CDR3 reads TGTGCCAGCAGCGGGACGACAGGGAGCTCCTACAATGAGCAGTTCTTC.

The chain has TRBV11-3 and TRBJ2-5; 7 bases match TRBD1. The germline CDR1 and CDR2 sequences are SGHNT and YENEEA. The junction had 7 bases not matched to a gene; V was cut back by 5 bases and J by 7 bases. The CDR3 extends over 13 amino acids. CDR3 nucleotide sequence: TGTGCCAGCAGCAACAGGGGCCAGGGGACCCAGTACTTC. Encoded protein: CASSNRGQGTQYF.

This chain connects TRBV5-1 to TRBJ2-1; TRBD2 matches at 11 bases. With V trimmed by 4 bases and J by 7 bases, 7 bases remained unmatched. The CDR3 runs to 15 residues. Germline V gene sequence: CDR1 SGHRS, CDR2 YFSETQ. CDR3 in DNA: TGCGCCAGCAGCCCGGGACTAGCGGTTTGGAATGAGCAGTTCTTC. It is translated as CASSPGLAVWNEQFF.

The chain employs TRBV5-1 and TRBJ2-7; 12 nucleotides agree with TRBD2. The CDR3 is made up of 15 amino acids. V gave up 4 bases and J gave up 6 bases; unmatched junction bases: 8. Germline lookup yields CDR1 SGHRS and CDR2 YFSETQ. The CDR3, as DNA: TGCGCCAGCAGCGGGACTAGCGGGCCGTTAGGCGAGCAGTACTTC. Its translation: CASSGTSGPLGEQYF.

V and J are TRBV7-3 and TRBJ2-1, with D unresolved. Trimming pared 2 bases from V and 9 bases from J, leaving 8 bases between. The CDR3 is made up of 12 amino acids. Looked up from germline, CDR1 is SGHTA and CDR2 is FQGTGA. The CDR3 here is CASSLWGGEQFF. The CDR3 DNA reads TGTGCCAGCAGCTTATGGGGTGGTGAGCAGTTCTTC.

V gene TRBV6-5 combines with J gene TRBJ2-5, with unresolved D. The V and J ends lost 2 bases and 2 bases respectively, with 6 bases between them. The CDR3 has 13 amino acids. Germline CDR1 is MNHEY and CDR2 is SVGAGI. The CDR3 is CASSYGPQETQYF. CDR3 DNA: TGTGCCAGCAGTTACGGACCACAAGAGACCCAGTACTTC.

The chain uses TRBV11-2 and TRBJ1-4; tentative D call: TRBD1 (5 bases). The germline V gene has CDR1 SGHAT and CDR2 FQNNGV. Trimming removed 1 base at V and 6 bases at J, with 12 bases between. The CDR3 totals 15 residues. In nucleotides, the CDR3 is TGTGCCAGCAGCTTAGCAGGGCAGGGTTATGAAAAACTGTTTTTT. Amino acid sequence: CASSLAGQGYEKLFF.

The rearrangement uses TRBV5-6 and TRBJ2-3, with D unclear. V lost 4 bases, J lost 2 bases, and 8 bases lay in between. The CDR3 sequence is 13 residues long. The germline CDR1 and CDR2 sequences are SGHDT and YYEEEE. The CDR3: CASSPAPTDTQYF. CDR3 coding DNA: TGTGCCAGCAGCCCCGCCCCCACAGATACGCAGTATTTT.

DNA of the CDR3: TGCAGTGCTAGATTGGTCGAGACCCAGTACTTC. Encoded protein: CSARLVETQYF. The rearrangement links TRBV20-1 to TRBJ2-5; no firm D call. The V and J ends lost 2 bases and 5 bases respectively, with 6 bases between them. The germline CDR1 and CDR2 sequences are DFQATT and SNEGSKA (reference sequence). CDR3 length: 11 amino acids.

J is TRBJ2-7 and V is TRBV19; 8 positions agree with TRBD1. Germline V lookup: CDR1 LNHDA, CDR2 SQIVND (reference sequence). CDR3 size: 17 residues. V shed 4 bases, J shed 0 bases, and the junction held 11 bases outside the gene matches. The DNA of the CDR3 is TGTGCCAGTAGTACCCCCTCCGGACAGGGCAGCTCCTACGAGCAGTACTTC. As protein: CASSTPSGQGSSYEQYF. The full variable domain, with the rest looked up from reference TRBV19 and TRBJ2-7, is DGGITQSPKYLFRKEGQNVTLSCEQNLNHDAMYWYRQDPGQGLRLIYYSQIVNDFQKGDIAEGYSVSREKKESFPLTVTSAQKNPTAFYLCASSTPSGQGSSYEQYFGPGTRLTVT.

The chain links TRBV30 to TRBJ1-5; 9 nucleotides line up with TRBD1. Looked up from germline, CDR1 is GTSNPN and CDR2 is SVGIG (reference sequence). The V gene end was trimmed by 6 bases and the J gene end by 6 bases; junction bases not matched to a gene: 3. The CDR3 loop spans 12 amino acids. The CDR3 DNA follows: TGTGCCTGCAGACAGGGGGGTCAGCCCCAGCATTTT. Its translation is CACRQGGQPQHF.

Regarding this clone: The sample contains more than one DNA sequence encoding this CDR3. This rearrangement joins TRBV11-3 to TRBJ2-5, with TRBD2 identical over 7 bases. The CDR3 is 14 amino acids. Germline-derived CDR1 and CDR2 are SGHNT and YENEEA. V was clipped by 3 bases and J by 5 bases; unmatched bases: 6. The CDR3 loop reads CASSFGGGRETQYF. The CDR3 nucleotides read TGTGCCAGCAGCTTCGGGGGAGGGCGGGAGACCCAGTACTTC.

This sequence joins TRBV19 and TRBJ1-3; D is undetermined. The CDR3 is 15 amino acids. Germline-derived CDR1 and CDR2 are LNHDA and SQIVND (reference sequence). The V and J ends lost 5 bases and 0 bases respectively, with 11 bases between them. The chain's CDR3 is CASSEYTGSGNTIYF. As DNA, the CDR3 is TGTGCCAGTAGTGAATATACGGGCTCTGGAAACACCATATATTTT.

CDR3 bases: TGTGCCTCCCGGACTAGCGGGAATGCCGGGGAGCTGTTTTTT. It yields the protein CASRTSGNAGELFF. V is TRBV10-3 and J is TRBJ2-2; 12 bases map to TRBD2. Germline trimming cut 11 bases from V and 6 bases from J; bases unmatched to any gene: 7. The CDR3 totals 14 residues. The V gene's germline CDR1 is ENHRY and CDR2 SYGVKD.

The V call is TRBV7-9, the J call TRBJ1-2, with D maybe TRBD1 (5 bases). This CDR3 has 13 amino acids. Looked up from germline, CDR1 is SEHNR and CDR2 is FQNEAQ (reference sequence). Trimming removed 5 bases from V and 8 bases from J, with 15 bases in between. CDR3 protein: CASSLLGTGGYTF. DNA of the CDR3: TGTGCCAGCAGCCTACTTGGGACCGGCGGCTACACCTTC.

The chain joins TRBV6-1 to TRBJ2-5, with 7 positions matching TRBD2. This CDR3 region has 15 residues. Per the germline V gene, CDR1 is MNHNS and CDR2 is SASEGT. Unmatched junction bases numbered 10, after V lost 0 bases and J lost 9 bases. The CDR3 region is CASSEASGGAGAQYF. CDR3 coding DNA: TGTGCCAGCAGTGAAGCATCGGGAGGCGCCGGGGCCCAGTACTTC.